This T cell receptor beta chain was identified in a study of T cell responses to AZD1222 COVID-19 vaccine. Study-wide results and caveats: None of the repertoires were sampled until the peak T cell response had passed. Females made up more of the donors, who were largely white British, and clonal diversity may have come out too low.

The assay was immunoSEQ multiplex PCR, and TCRdb's table has in-frame clones only and misses some. The data contain over 120,000 clones, just under 95% of them singletons. In regard to this clone: What it recognizes is unknown.

CDR3 length: 16 amino acids. The TCR was taken from an adult in good health. Source: peripheral blood, taken on day 0 of AZD1222 vaccination. The chain uses TRBV12-2 and TRBJ2-2; no check of the table's D call, TRBD1, against the DNA was made. TRBV12-2 corresponds to a pseudogene. The CDR3 is CASRLSWGLNTGELFF. The DNA for the CDR3 is TGTGCAAGTCGCCTAAGTTGGGGCCTGAACACCGGGGAGCTGTTTTTT.